This T cell receptor beta chain is from a study of CD8+CD57+ T cells in acquired aplastic anemia. Study at large: CD4+ and CD8+ cells, once sorted, gave DNA averaging about 3 ug. CD4+ cell libraries from healthy donors averaged around 11 million reads.

CDR1 and CDR2 from the germline V gene are SEHNR and FQNEAQ (reference sequence). The CDR3 comprises 15 residues, both ends counted. Comment on this clonotype: Antigen: not known. No DNA is shown, since the ends of the CDR3 on it are uncertain; the CDR3 is the one TCRdb lists.

Whole-study results and caveats: Some 31 CD8+ CDR3 sequences were shared between patients and controls.

CDR3 and TCR beta VDJ profiling relied on genomic DNA as the template. MiXCR, applied by TCRdb to the reads, yields one record per CDR3 protein. The sample includes just over 400,000 distinct CDR3 sequences, roughly 68% of them seen just once. The specimen was sorted CD4+, CD8+, or CD8+CD57+ T cells (not recorded which) from PBMCs. The clonotype comes from a human donor in good health, serving as a control. The chain recombines TRBV7-9 with TRBJ2-3; the table's TRBD2 call for D was not verified on the DNA. This CDR3 is CASRSEEGKLFFGYF.